The 20 T cell receptor beta chains below come from one sample, sequenced in a study of response to subunit inactivated influenza vaccine. One entry per CDR3 protein, called by TCRdb with MiXCR from the RT-PCR reads. The table records approximately 570,000 distinct CDR3 sequences, less than 8% of them present only once. The input for sequencing was PBMCs from blood, taken roughly 24 months after vaccination. The receptors here all came from a man aged 45 to 70 who received an inactivated influenza vaccine.

This clonotype was observed a few times. This chain links TRBV20-1 with TRBJ1-5; tentative D call: TRBD1 (6 bases). Germline loops: CDR1 DFQATT, CDR2 SNEGSKA (reference sequence). Trimming cost V 6 bases and J 2 bases, with 14 bases left between them. The CDR3 is 14 amino acids. The CDR3 coding sequence is TGCAGTGCCGTCGGGGGCTGGGGCAATCAGCCCCAGCATTTT. Its protein is CSAVGGWGNQPQHF.

This clonotype appeared once. The V call is TRBV6-2 or TRBV6-3, the J call TRBJ1-1; weak D call: TRBD1 (6 bases). The CDR3 spans 13 residues. Trimming shortened V by 5 bases and J by 5 bases, and 12 bases separated the two germline ends. Germline lookup yields CDR1 MNHEY and CDR2 SVGEGT. This chain's CDR3 is CASSQGLRTEAFF. The CDR3, as DNA: TGTGCCAGCAGTCAGGGGCTTAGGACTGAAGCTTTCTTT.

J is TRBJ2-5 and V is TRBV29-1; no firm D call. Between the trimmed V and J ends, which lost 0 bases and 2 bases, there was a span of 10 bases. This CDR3 region has 14 residues. Germline V gene sequence: CDR1 SQVTM, CDR2 ANQGSEA. CDR3: CSVEDSQWQETQYF. CDR3 bases: TGCAGCGTTGAAGACAGCCAGTGGCAAGAGACCCAGTACTTC.

The V call is TRBV7-2, the J call TRBJ2-3; 11 nucleotides align to TRBD1. Per germline, CDR1 SGHTA and CDR2 FQGNSA. The CDR3 runs to 16 residues. After removal of 5 bases from V and 1 base from J, the junction contained 5 bases not matched to a gene. The CDR3 nucleotides are TGTGCCAGCAGCCCGGGGACAGGGGGTGGCACAGATACGCAGTATTTT. This codes for CASSPGTGGGTDTQYF.

This clonotype has more than one count but fewer than ten. The V gene is TRBV7-8, the J gene TRBJ2-5; the D is unclear. Deletions cut 3 bases from V and 5 bases from J, with 7 bases between. Germline CDR1 is SGHVS and CDR2 is FQNEAQ. The CDR3 covers 12 residues. The CDR3 spells CASSFSFETQYF. The CDR3 nucleotides are TGTGCCAGCAGCTTCTCATTCGAGACCCAGTACTTC.

V gene TRBV5-1 combines with J gene TRBJ2-5, with 10 bases aligning to TRBD2. The CDR3 is made up of 15 amino acids. J was trimmed by 4 bases and V by 0 bases; bases with no gene match: 3. The germline CDR1 and CDR2 sequences are SGHRS and YFSETQ. The CDR3: CASSLGASGGETQYF. In nucleotides, the CDR3 is TGCGCCAGCAGCTTGGGGGCTAGCGGGGGAGAGACCCAGTACTTC.

In its sample, this clonotype was seen a few times. The CDR3 region is CASSLTRRDEQFF. DNA for the CDR3: TGTGCCAGCAGCTTAACCCGGCGGGATGAGCAGTTCTTC. The chain is built from TRBV7-2 and TRBJ2-1, with a tentative D call TRBD2 (5 bases). CDR1 is SGHTA and CDR2 is FQGNSA in the germline V gene. This CDR3 has 13 amino acids. V lost 2 bases and J lost 8, with 10 bases in between.

Ten or more counts support this clonotype. This rearrangement joins TRBV5-1 to TRBJ2-1; D gene ambiguous. V was cut by 5 bases and J by 3 bases, with 12 bases left in between. The CDR3 length is 14 residues. Germline CDR1 and CDR2: SGHRS and YFSETQ. The CDR3 region has the DNA TGCGCCAGCAGTTTCCAGGAGTACTACAATGAGCAGTTCTTC. As protein: CASSFQEYYNEQFF.

This clonotype was detected a few times. The gene calls are TRBV6-1 and TRBJ2-4, with a weak D call TRBD2 (5 bases). The CDR3 extends over 15 amino acids. The germline CDR1 and CDR2 sequences are MNHNS and SASEGT. V lost 6 bases and J lost 7, with 19 bases in between. The CDR3 bases are TGTGCCAGCAGGCCCGGACTTTTCTATCGGAACATTCAGTACTTC. Translation gives CASRPGLFYRNIQYF.

This clonotype appeared many times. The gene calls are TRBV20-1 and TRBJ2-5; TRBD2 matches 7 bases. In germline, CDR1 is DFQATT, CDR2 SNEGSKA (reference sequence). The ends lost 4 bases at V and 3 bases at J; junction bases unmatched: 11. This CDR3 has 15 amino acids. CDR3 sequence: CSAISPPSGKETQYF. CDR3 in DNA: TGCAGTGCTATTTCTCCCCCTAGCGGTAAAGAGACCCAGTACTTC.

The genes are TRBV7-2 and TRBJ2-1, with D maybe TRBD2 (5 bases). The germline V gene has CDR1 SGHTA and CDR2 FQGNSA. V lost 2 bases and J lost 9, with 11 bases in between. There are 13 residues in the CDR3. CDR3 in amino acids: CASSLNLAGEQFF. The CDR3 DNA reads as TGTGCCAGCAGCTTAAATCTTGCGGGTGAGCAGTTCTTC.

The CDR3 nucleotides read TGTGCCAGCAGCCTCCTAATGAGCGAACGGGAGACCCAGTACTTC. Translating it yields CASSLLMSERETQYF. The rearrangement uses TRBV6-2 or TRBV6-3 and TRBJ2-5; no firm D call. CDR1 is MNHEY and CDR2 is SVGEGT in the germline V gene. The CDR3 loop spans 15 amino acids. V was trimmed by 6 bases and J by 5 bases, leaving 19 bases between them.

This clonotype was observed a handful of times. The V gene is TRBV11-2, the J gene TRBJ2-3; 9 nucleotides agree with TRBD1. The CDR3 runs 17 residues. V shed 4 bases and J 3 bases; nucleotides not matched to a gene: 11. The germline V gene has CDR1 SGHAT and CDR2 FQNNGV. CDR3 in amino acids: CASSYESGTGITDTQYF. The CDR3 DNA sequence: TGTGCCAGCAGCTACGAATCCGGGACAGGGATAACAGATACGCAGTATTTT. Based on the CDR3 plus reference TRBV11-2 and TRBJ2-3, the full variable domain is EAGVAQSPRYKIIEKRQSVAFWCNPISGHATLYWYQQILGQGPKLLIQFQNNGVVDDSQLPKDRFSAERLKGVDSTLKIQPAKLEDSAVYLCASSYESGTGITDTQYFGPGTRLTVL.

This clonotype was counted a few times. The rearrangement joins TRBV9 to TRBJ2-1, with 7 bases fitting TRBD2. The CDR3 sequence is 17 residues long. In germline, CDR1 is SGDLS, CDR2 YYNGEE. V dropped 3 bases and J dropped 0; count of bases not matched to a gene: 9. CDR3 DNA: TGTGCCAGCAGCGGCTCGGGAGGCCCCTCCTCCTACAATGAGCAGTTCTTC. Protein: CASSGSGGPSSYNEQFF.

This clonotype appeared many times. The chain couples TRBV4-1 to TRBJ1-3; 8 bases are shared with TRBD1. The CDR3 has 15 residues. Germline V gene data show CDR1 as MGHRA and CDR2 as YSYEKL. J was trimmed by 7 bases and V by 0 bases; bases with no gene match: 5. The CDR3 DNA is TGCGCCAGCAGCCAAGATTGGGGACAGGTGAACACCATATATTTT. It translates to CASSQDWGQVNTIYF.

This clonotype was seen ten or more times. The chain combines TRBV7-2 with TRBJ2-3; TRBD2 matches at 11 bases. CDR3 length: 15 amino acids. CDR1 and CDR2 (germline): SGHTA, FQGNSA. With V trimmed by 7 bases and J by 2 bases, 5 bases remained unmatched. The CDR3 loop is CASNQLAGVTDTQYF. The CDR3 region has the DNA TGTGCCAGCAACCAACTAGCGGGGGTCACAGATACGCAGTATTTT.

The V and J genes are TRBV29-1 and TRBJ1-2; no firm D call. The germline gives CDR1 SQVTM, CDR2 ANQGSEA. Trimming took 6 bases from V and 7 from J, leaving 18 bases between them. The CDR3 consists of 13 residues. This CDR3 reads CSVQIGPGSGYTF. The CDR3 DNA follows: TGCAGCGTACAGATAGGGCCCGGGAGTGGCTACACCTTC. Drawing the rest from reference TRBV29-1 and TRBJ1-2, the complete variable domain is SAVISQKPSRDICQRGTSLTIQCQVDSQVTMMFWYRQQPGQSLTLIATANQGSEATYESGFVIDKFPISRPNLTFSTLTVSNMSPEDSSIYLCSVQIGPGSGYTFGSGTRLTVV.

A remark on this clonotype: The germline gene is not matched at one end of the junction; a read error may be the cause. The chain employs TRBV5-1 and TRBJ2-7; perhaps D is TRBD1 or TRBD2 (5 bases each). The CDR3 consists of 12 residues. CDR1 and CDR2 from the germline V gene are SGHRS and YFSETQ. The CDR3 DNA reads as TGCGCCAGCAGCTTATACGGGGCCGTTTTTGACTTC. It specifies CASSLYGAVFDF.

The chain carries TRBV5-1 and TRBJ1-1; 8 nucleotides agree with TRBD1. The CDR3 consists of 14 residues. V lost 2 bases to trimming and J lost 5 bases; unmatched junction nucleotides: 5. Germline V gene data show CDR1 as SGHRS and CDR2 as YFSETQ. CDR3 protein: CASSLGQGETEAFF. The DNA of the CDR3 is TGCGCCAGCAGCTTAGGACAGGGTGAAACTGAAGCTTTCTTT.

This clonotype showed up just a few times. The chain carries TRBV28 and TRBJ2-7; 10 positions match TRBD1. V dropped 4 bases and J dropped 5; count of bases not matched to a gene: 17. The CDR3 runs to 18 residues. The germline CDR1 and CDR2 sequences are MDHEN and SYDVKM. The CDR3 protein is CASSSLITGTGVKDEQYF. In DNA, the CDR3 is TGTGCCAGCAGTTCACTAATTACCGGGACAGGGGTAAAGGACGAGCAGTACTTC.